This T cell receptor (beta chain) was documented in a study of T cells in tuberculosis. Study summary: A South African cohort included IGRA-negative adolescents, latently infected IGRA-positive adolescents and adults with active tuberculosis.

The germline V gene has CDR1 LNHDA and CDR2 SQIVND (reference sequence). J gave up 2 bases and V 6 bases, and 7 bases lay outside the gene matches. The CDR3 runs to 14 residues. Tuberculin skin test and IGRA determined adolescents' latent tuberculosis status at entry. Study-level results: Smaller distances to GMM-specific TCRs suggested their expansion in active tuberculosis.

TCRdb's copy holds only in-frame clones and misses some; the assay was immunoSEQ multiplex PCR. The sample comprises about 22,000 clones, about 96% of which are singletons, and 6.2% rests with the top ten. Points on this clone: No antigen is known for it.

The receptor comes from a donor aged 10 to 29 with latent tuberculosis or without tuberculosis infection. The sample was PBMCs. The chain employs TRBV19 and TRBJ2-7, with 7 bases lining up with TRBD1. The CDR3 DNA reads TGTGCCAGTAGGTTGGGACAGAGCCCCTACGAGCAGTACTTC. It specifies CASRLGQSPYEQYF.